This T cell receptor beta chain was identified during a study of blood T cell repertoires in COVID-19 (dated by TCRdb to 2020 to 2022). Background on the whole study: The collaborator samples originated in the United States, Italy and Spain and spanned the acute and convalescent phases of COVID-19. The material from the prospective study consisted of cDNA or gDNA derived from T cells, B-cell-depleted T cells, or PBMCs. Deeply sampled blood TCRbeta repertoires from subjects exposed to, actively infected with, or recovered from COVID-19 were included in the dataset. The repertoires were released in a freely available public database meant as a resource for research on the immune response to SARS-CoV-2. Samples came from the ongoing ImmuneRACE study (first 160 participants) plus 1,254 subjects from 6 global collaborators. The sample metadata nearly always contained a de-identified subject ID, COVID-19 status, age in years and sex. Where available, HLA class I and class II types were taken from metadata supplied by the sample provider and were not determined by assay-based typing. The research as a whole found: The amount of clinical and demographic metadata varied by source and participant and was provided uncurated.

Participants in the prospective study were enrolled through a virtual design, were aged about 18 to 90 years, and lived in 24 United States geographic areas. In the prospective study, cohorts were assigned on the basis of participant-reported clinical history obtained from a screening survey and a study questionnaire. Recovered participants in ImmuneRACE Cohort 3 were defined by two consecutive negative NP/OP PCR tests, clearance by a healthcare professional, or resolution of symptoms. In the prospective study, mobile phlebotomists collected whole blood, serum and a nasopharyngeal or oropharyngeal swab from each participant. Additional blood draws and questionnaires over an approximately two-month period could optionally be provided by prospective study participants. Prospective study blood samples were shipped either frozen or at room temperature before DNA extraction. Compared with germline, V lacks 0 bases and J lacks 5 bases; bases without a gene match: 6. The CDR3 spans 15 residues, from the cysteine through the phenylalanine. The only DNA kept is the CDR3, 45 bases in frame from the first base. Via the germline V gene (reference sequence), CDR1 is LGHDT and CDR2 YNNKEL.

The immunoSEQ Assay, a bias-controlled multiplex PCR, was used to amplify TCRbeta CDR3 regions from genomic DNA. Under the source paper's analysis protocol: Nucleated cell counts per sample were estimated from amplification of reference gene primers within the assay. To quantify the absolute abundance of each unique TCRbeta CDR3 rearrangement, sequence reads were collapsed and filtered. For each sample, productive Simpson clonality was calculated as the square root of Simpson's diversity index over productive rearrangements. The clones in this table, taken by TCRdb from immuneACCESS, are in-frame only. Not every clone is retained; where verified, under half of the shortfall comes from an unresolved V gene, and the cause of the rest is unknown. The V and J calls and clone size come from that table; D and trimming were worked out from the DNA. The sample contains hundreds of thousands of clones, about 87% of them found a single time. Around 3% of the sample belongs to the ten largest clones.

With respect to this clone: What this receptor recognizes is not known. The record has no base qualities; no much larger clone is one base away.

The sequence was collected from a woman between 45 and 60 years old who had recovered from COVID-19. Sequencing was performed on PBMCs or T cells enriched from blood (not recorded which). The chain employs TRBV3-1 (or the pseudogene TRBV3-2) and TRBJ2-5; 7 central nucleotides agree with TRBD1. The bases are TGTGCCAGCAGCCAAGATAAGGTCAGGGGGGAGACCCAGTACTTC. Its protein is CASSQDKVRGETQYF.